These 4 T cell receptor beta chains originate from one sample sequenced in a study of shared clonotypes between healthy human individuals. Measured with immunoSEQ multiplex PCR; TCRdb has only the in-frame clones, and not every one. The table includes some 500,000 clones, approximately 95% detected once. The specimen was naive CD4+ T cells sorted from blood. Documented subset: CD45RA+ positively selected. These receptors were collected from a young woman in good health.

The chain recombines TRBV29-1 with TRBJ2-5, with D perhaps TRBD1 or TRBD2 (5 bases each). The tail of the sequence fits TRBJ2-7 better, so the J call may be wrong. Germline CDR1 SQVTM, CDR2 ANQGSEA. CDR3 length: 11 residues. DNA of the CDR3: TGCAGCGCTGCAAGGGGAGACGAGCAGTACTTC. Its protein is CSAARGDEQYF.

This clone was observed a single time. The gene calls are TRBV2 and TRBJ1-5; the D is unclear. The germline V and J ends were trimmed by 4 bases and 0 bases, with 16 bases remaining between them. CDR1 SNHLY and CDR2 FYNNEI come from the germline V gene. The length of the CDR3 is 17 residues. CDR3 residues: CASSGAGQIVSNQPQHF. The CDR3 DNA reads TGTGCCAGCAGTGGAGCCGGTCAAATCGTTAGCAATCAGCCCCAGCATTTT.

A few counts support this clone. The rearrangement links TRBV14 to TRBJ1-1; possibly TRBD1 for D (6 bases). The CDR3 sequence is 14 residues long. Germline V CDR1 and CDR2: SGHDN, FVKESK. V dropped 2 bases and J dropped 11 bases, with 18 bases sitting between them. The chain's CDR3 is CASSQPHRVGTAFF. The CDR3, as DNA: TGTGCCAGCAGCCAACCTCACAGGGTTGGGACGGCTTTCTTT.

The V call is TRBV5-8, the J call TRBJ2-1, with 9 bases aligning to TRBD2. V lost 0 bases, J lost 4 bases, and 5 bases stayed unmatched. Germline V gene data show CDR1 as SGHTS and CDR2 as YDEGEE. The CDR3 is made up of 16 amino acids. CDR3 loop: CASSLASGVNYNEQFF. The CDR3 region has the DNA TGTGCCAGCAGCTTGGCTAGCGGGGTTAATTACAATGAGCAGTTCTTC.